The rows below give T cell receptor beta chains drawn from one sample of a study of cytomegalovirus exposure and HLA in healthy donors. Sequenced by immunoSEQ multiplex PCR; TCRdb stores in-frame clones only, minus some. Among roughly 130,000 clones listed, roughly 79% were seen once. The sample taken for sequencing was PBMCs. Every receptor here comes from a woman in her fifties or sixties in good health and CMV-seronegative. The CDR3 runs from the conserved cysteine through the conserved F or W. A D gene is named only where the DNA matches it firmly. Where a row states a size, it is once, few, many or the class of an expanded clone; other rows omit it.

v_call	j_call	clone_size	d_call	cdr3_nt	cdr3_aa
TRBV5-1	TRBJ2-1	once	TRBD1	TGCGCCAGCAGCCCAACCTACCCAGGGGGTTCATACAATGAGCAGTTCTTC	CASSPTYPGGSYNEQFF
TRBV29-1	TRBJ2-1	NA	TRBD1	TGCAGCGTTGCCTCGGATCAGGACAGGCCATACAATGAGCAGTTCTTC	CSVASDQDRPYNEQFF
TRBV5-1	TRBJ1-1	NA	NA	TGCGCCAGCAGCTTTGAGGGAATGAACACTGAAGCTTTCTTT	CASSFEGMNTEAFF
TRBV7-9	TRBJ1-3	NA	TRBD1	TGTGCCAGCAGCACCCGGGACAGAAGCTCTGGAAACACCATATATTTT	CASSTRDRSSGNTIYF
TRBV29-1	TRBJ1-5	NA	TRBD1	TGCAGCGCCCAAACCGGGACAGGGGGTAGTGGCAATCAGCCCCAGCATTTT	CSAQTGTGGSGNQPQHF
TRBV11-2	TRBJ1-5	NA	NA	TGTGCCAGCAGCTTAGAACAGAATAGCAATCAGCCCCAGCATTTT	CASSLEQNSNQPQHF
TRBV13	TRBJ2-5	NA	NA	TGTGCCAGCAGCTTAGACGGGGGAAGCTATGGGACCCAGTACTTC	CASSLDGGSYGTQYF
TRBV6-1	TRBJ2-2	NA	TRBD2	TGTGCCGGACGAGCATTCGCGGGAGTGACCGGGGAGCTGTTTTTT	CAGRAFAGVTGELFF
TRBV15	TRBJ1-4	NA	TRBD1	TGTGCCACCAGCAGACTACAGGGGATCGGAGAAAAACTGTTTTTT	CATSRLQGIGEKLFF
TRBV7-2	TRBJ2-5	NA	TRBD2	TGTGCCAGCAGCGGGGGGACTAGCGGGAGACACCGTACGGAGACCCAGTACTTC	CASSGGTSGRHRTETQYF
TRBV9	TRBJ1-3	few	NA	TGTGCCAGCAGCGTAGGCAGACAGCATTCTGGAAACACCATATATTTT	CASSVGRQHSGNTIYF
TRBV5-1	TRBJ1-2	NA	NA	TGCGCCAGCAGCTTCTCTTCGGACAGCAACTATGGCTACACCTTC	CASSFSSDSNYGYTF
TRBV29-1	TRBJ2-5	NA	TRBD2	TGCAGCGTACTAGCGTTGGAGACCCAGTACTTC	CSVLALETQYF
TRBV4-3	TRBJ2-1	NA	TRBD2	TGCGCCAGCAGCCAAGATCCCCTAGCGGGAGACAATGAGCAGTTCTTC	CASSQDPLAGDNEQFF
TRBV7-2	TRBJ2-5	NA	NA	TGTGCCAGCAGCCCTACTAGGCAAGAGACCCAGTACTTC	CASSPTRQETQYF
TRBV2	TRBJ1-5	once	NA	TGTGCCAGCAGGGATACAGTGAATCAGCCCCAGCATTTT	CASRDTVNQPQHF
TRBV25-1	TRBJ2-5	NA	TRBD1	TGTGCCAGCAGTGAATGGCGACAGGGGGCGGGAGAGACCCAGTACTTC	CASSEWRQGAGETQYF
TRBV27	TRBJ1-5	NA	TRBD1	TGTGCCAGCAGTTTATACCATGACAGGGTAAGCAATCAGCCCCAGCATTTT	CASSLYHDRVSNQPQHF
TRBV7-8	TRBJ2-1	NA	TRBD2	TGTGCCAGCAGCTCCGGGACTAGATCTTCCAATGAGCAGTTCTTC	CASSSGTRSSNEQFF
TRBV7-3	TRBJ2-1	NA	NA	TGTGCCAGCAGCCCGGGGACTTACAATGAGCAGTTCTTC	CASSPGTYNEQFF
TRBV11-3	TRBJ1-1	NA	NA	TGTGCCAGCAGCCTCCCGCCAAGCGAAGCTTTCTTT	CASSLPPSEAFF
TRBV11-3	TRBJ2-5	NA	TRBD2	TGTGCCAGCAGCCAGCGGAGGGGGGGACTAGCCCTAGAGGCCCAAGAGACCCAGTACTTC	CASSQRRGGLALEAQETQYF
TRBV30	TRBJ1-2	NA	TRBD1	TGTGCCTGGGCGACAGGGTTAGACTATGGCTACACCTTC	CAWATGLDYGYTF
TRBV19	TRBJ2-7	once	TRBD1	TGTGCCAGTACTTCGACAGGGGGAAGCGCCTACGAGCAGTACTTC	CASTSTGGSAYEQYF
TRBV29-1	TRBJ2-5	NA	TRBD1	TGCAGCGCCCCCGGGACAGGCCAAGAGACCCAGTACTTC	CSAPGTGQETQYF
TRBV5-1	TRBJ1-5	few	NA	TGCGCCAGCAGCTTGGGGCTCCAGGGGACGGTAAATCAGCCCCAGCATTTT	CASSLGLQGTVNQPQHF
TRBV30	TRBJ1-2	NA	NA	TGTGCCTGGAGCACCCTTCAGGCTAACTATGGCTACACCTTC	CAWSTLQANYGYTF
TRBV28	TRBJ2-7	NA	NA	TGTGCCAGCAGTTTACGGACAACGATTGGCCACGAGCAGTACTTC	CASSLRTTIGHEQYF
TRBV5-8	TRBJ1-2	few	TRBD1	TGTGCCAGCAGCATTGGGACAGGGGCCAACTATGGCTACACCTTC	CASSIGTGANYGYTF
TRBV5-6	TRBJ2-5	NA	TRBD2	TGTGCCAGCAGCTTGCGGGGTTACGAGCGGGGGACCCAGTACTTC	CASSLRGYERGTQYF
TRBV5-1	TRBJ2-7	once	NA	TGCGCCAGCAGCCCTACAGGGTCCTACGAGCAGTACTTC	CASSPTGSYEQYF
TRBV7-8	TRBJ1-5	NA	NA	TGTGCCAGCAGCTTAGTGTGGGGGGACCTAGCAGCGCAGCCCCAGCATTTT	CASSLVWGDLAAQPQHF
TRBV5-6	TRBJ1-1	once	TRBD1	TGTGCCAGCAGCTCGGTCGGACAGGGCCTTTTTATGAACACTGAAGCTTTCTTT	CASSSVGQGLFMNTEAFF
TRBV15	TRBJ2-7	NA	TRBD2	TGTGCCACCAGCAGGGGGGGACTAGCGGGATCAACCGAGCAGTACTTC	CATSRGGLAGSTEQYF
TRBV30	TRBJ1-1	NA	NA	TGTGCCTGGAGTGTCAGGGTGGACACTGAAGCTTTCTTT	CAWSVRVDTEAFF
TRBV5-1	TRBJ2-1	NA	NA	TGCGCCAGCAGCTCCCTAGCCGGCTACAATGAGCAGTTCTTC	CASSSLAGYNEQFF
TRBV5-6	TRBJ1-6	NA	TRBD1	TGTGCCAGCAGCTTGGCTACCGGGACAGGGGATTCACCCCTCCACTTT	CASSLATGTGDSPLHF
TRBV6-1	TRBJ2-7	once	TRBD1	TGTGCCAGCAGTGAAGCGCCCAGGGGGTTCGACGAGCAGTACTTC	CASSEAPRGFDEQYF
TRBV19	TRBJ2-7	NA	TRBD2	TGTGCCAGTAGAGAGACCAGCGGGGTAGCTCCCTACGAGCAGTACTTC	CASRETSGVAPYEQYF
TRBV30	TRBJ2-1	NA	NA	TGTGCCTGGAGTGTATTCCCAGCCCAGGTGTATTGGGAGCAGTTCTTC	CAWSVFPAQVYWEQFF